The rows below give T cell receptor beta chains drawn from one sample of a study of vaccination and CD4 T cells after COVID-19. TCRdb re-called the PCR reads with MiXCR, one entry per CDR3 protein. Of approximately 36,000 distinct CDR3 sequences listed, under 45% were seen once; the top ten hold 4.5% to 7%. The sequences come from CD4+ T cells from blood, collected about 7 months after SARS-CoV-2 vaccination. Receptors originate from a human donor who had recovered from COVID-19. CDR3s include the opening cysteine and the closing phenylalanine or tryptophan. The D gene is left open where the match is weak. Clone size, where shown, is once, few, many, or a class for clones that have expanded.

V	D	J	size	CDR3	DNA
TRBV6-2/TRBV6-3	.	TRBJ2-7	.	CASSYTAGNLGNEQYF	TGTGCCAGCAGTTACACGGCGGGGAACTTGGGCAACGAGCAGTACTTC
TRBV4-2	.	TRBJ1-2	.	CASRGGVYGYTF	TGTGCCAGCAGGGGCGGGGTTTATGGCTACACCTTC
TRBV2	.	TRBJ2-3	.	CASKGQLYTDTQYF	TGTGCCAGCAAAGGACAGCTCTACACAGATACGCAGTATTTT
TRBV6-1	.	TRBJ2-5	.	CASRQDSRETQYF	TGTGCCAGCAGACAGGACAGCAGAGAGACCCAGTACTTC
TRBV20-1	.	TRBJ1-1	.	CSAKVNTEAFF	TGCAGTGCTAAAGTGAACACTGAAGCTTTCTTT
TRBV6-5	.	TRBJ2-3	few	CASSYSGADTQYF	TGTGCCAGCAGTTACTCGGGAGCAGATACGCAGTATTTT
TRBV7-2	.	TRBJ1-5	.	CASSLALRGLQHF	TGTGCCAGCAGCTTAGCCTTGAGGGGTCTCCAGCATTTT
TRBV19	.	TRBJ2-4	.	CASSPVRAKNIQYF	TGTGCCAGTAGTCCGGTTAGGGCCAAAAACATTCAGTACTTC
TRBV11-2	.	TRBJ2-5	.	CASKKGRSGEGGGKTQYF	TGTGCCAGCAAAAAGGGGCGATCTGGGGAAGGGGGCGGGAAGACCCAGTACTTC
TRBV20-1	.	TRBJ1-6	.	CSATVGALSWNLSPLHF	TGCAGTGCTACAGTAGGTGCTTTATCTTGGAATCTTTCACCCCTCCACTTT
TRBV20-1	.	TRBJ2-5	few	CSARSARTTSKETQYF	TGCAGTGCTAGATCGGCACGGACTACGTCTAAAGAGACCCAGTACTTC
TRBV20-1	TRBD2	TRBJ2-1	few	CSARELAGDYNEQFF	TGCAGTGCTAGAGAGCTAGCGGGAGACTACAATGAGCAGTTCTTC
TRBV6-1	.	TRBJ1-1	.	CASRMGAGVNTEAFF	TGTGCCAGCAGAATGGGGGCAGGGGTGAACACTGAAGCTTTCTTT
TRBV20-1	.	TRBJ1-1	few	CSAIFSGDTEAFF	TGCAGTGCTATTTTTTCGGGGGACACTGAAGCTTTCTTT
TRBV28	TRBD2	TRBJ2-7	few	CASSSHGSGAYEQYF	TGTGCCAGCAGTTCCCACGGTAGCGGGGCCTACGAGCAGTACTTC
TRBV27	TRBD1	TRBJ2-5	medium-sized	CASRSVGTGLEETQYF	TGTGCCAGCAGGTCCGTGGGGACAGGGTTAGAAGAGACCCAGTACTTC
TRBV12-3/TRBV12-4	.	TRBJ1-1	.	CASRLTEANTEAFF	TGTGCCAGCAGGCTGACAGAGGCGAACACTGAAGCTTTCTTT
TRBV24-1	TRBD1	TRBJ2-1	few	CATSDPGQGPNEQFF	TGTGCCACCAGTGATCCGGGACAGGGGCCCAATGAGCAGTTCTTC
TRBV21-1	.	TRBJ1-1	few	CASSNTGTGEVEAFF	TGTGCCAGCAGCAACACCGGGACAGGGGAGGTTGAAGCTTTCTTT
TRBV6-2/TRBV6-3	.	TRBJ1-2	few	CASSYSPGGQYGYTF	TGTGCCAGCAGTTATAGTCCGGGCGGACAATATGGCTACACCTTC
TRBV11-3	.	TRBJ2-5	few	CASRATAGLRETQYF	TGTGCCAGCAGAGCAACAGCAGGGCTGCGGGAGACCCAGTACTTC
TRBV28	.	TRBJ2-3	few	CASGLRGDTQYF	TGTGCCAGCGGACTAAGGGGGGATACGCAGTATTTT
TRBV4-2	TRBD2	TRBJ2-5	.	CASSGGRETQYF	TGTGCCAGCAGTGGCGGGAGGGAGACCCAGTACTTC
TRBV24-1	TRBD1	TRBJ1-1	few	CATGRQGVGEAFF	TGTGCCACCGGACGACAGGGGGTCGGTGAAGCTTTCTTT
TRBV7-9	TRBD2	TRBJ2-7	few	CASSPILAGAVEQYF	TGTGCCAGCAGCCCAATACTAGCGGGAGCGGTCGAGCAGTACTTC
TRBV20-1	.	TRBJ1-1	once	CSAREPTKGNTEAFF	TGCAGTGCTAGAGAGCCTACAAAGGGGAACACTGAAGCTTTCTTT